The present entry profiles one T cell receptor beta chain with its context. Its antigen is not known. These data are taken from a study of T cell responses to AZD1222 COVID-19 vaccine. General study findings and limits: Close to half of spike-specific TCRs reportedly recognize unmutated variant regions. Without day 14 samples, only post-peak T cell repertoires were studied. Spike regions recognized by vaccine-associated CD4 TCRs spanned the protein, led by 160-218 and 743-854. Two doses of AZD1222 preceded a rise in Spike-specific TCR breadth and depth.

Trimming removed 7 bases from V and 3 bases from J; junction bases left unmatched: 6. CDR1 and CDR2 from the germline V gene are SQVTM and ANQGSEA. The CDR3 runs to 13 residues. Profiled with immunoSEQ multiplex PCR; TCRdb holds only in-frame clones, not every one. The data hold almost 95,000 clones, with roughly 85% observed a single time. The V gene is TRBV29-1, the J gene TRBJ2-1; TRBD2 agrees at 7 bases. Here the sequenced sample was peripheral blood, taken 28 days after the second AZD1222 dose. This clonotype was sampled from an adult who received the AZD1222 COVID-19 vaccine. The CDR3 region is CSARLADYNEQFF. As DNA, the CDR3 is TGCAGCGCCAGGCTAGCGGACTACAATGAGCAGTTCTTC.